The subject of this entry is one TCR beta chain. The antigen is undetermined. The entry originates in a study of regulatory T cells in long-lasting Graves disease. In the study overall: Persistent Graves' disease meant over 5 years of antithyroid drugs with positive TSH receptor antibodies. Whole-study findings and limits: Small numbers of samples may have cut accuracy.

Germline V gene data show CDR1 as KGHSH and CDR2 as LQKENI. The CDR3 covers 14 residues. The V end was cut by 3 bases, the J end by 2 bases, with 11 bases between. To make TCR beta libraries, researchers used iRepertoire HTBI primers and Arm-PCR of CDR3 regions. As handled by the study authors: Segment identification across samples yielded some 63 TRBV and some 13 TRBJ segments. TCRdb recomputed calls from the multiplex PCR reads with MiXCR, one row per CDR3 protein. TCRdb's processing, not the authors', yielded these V and J calls. This table holds hundreds of thousands of distinct CDR3 sequences, 20% to 25% found once. Time point noted: persistent/refractory GD, antithyroid drugs over 5 years with positive TRAb. Extracted RNA from PBMCs served as the source of the TCR library.

The starting material was peripheral blood mononuclear cells (PBMCs), obtained when the disease was refractory, from a patient treated with antithyroid drugs. The rearrangement joins TRBV18 to TRBJ2-7, with D uncertain. This receptor was obtained from a female donor with Graves disease. The CDR3 reads CASSPPLFTYEQYF. In DNA form, the CDR3 reads TGTGCCAGCTCACCTCCCCTCTTCACCTACGAGCAGTACTTC.